This is a list of T cell receptor beta chains from one sample in a study of cytomegalovirus exposure and HLA in healthy donors. Here immunoSEQ multiplex PCR was the method, and the copy in TCRdb shows in-frame clones only, minus some. The sample lists some 49,000 clones; roughly 94% were seen once. Source material: PBMCs. These TCRs come from a woman aged 18-30 years in good health and CMV-seropositive. Each CDR3 is given with its conserved first and last residue. D genes are given only for firm matches. Rows give clone size only sometimes, using once, few, many, or a class for an expanded clone.

V gene	clone size	D gene	J gene	CDR3 protein	CDR3 DNA
TRBV29-1	-	-	TRBJ1-2	CSDDSGSTNYGYTF	TGCAGCGATGACAGCGGTTCCACTAACTATGGCTACACCTTC
TRBV4-2	-	TRBD2	TRBJ2-7	CASSQETSGDSYEQYF	TGTGCCAGCAGCCAAGAAACTAGCGGAGACTCCTACGAGCAGTACTTC
TRBV6-5	once	TRBD1	TRBJ1-1	CASRDRGGGTEAFF	TGTGCCAGTCGGGACAGGGGAGGAGGGACTGAAGCTTTCTTT
TRBV9	-	-	TRBJ2-1	CASSGGTKYNEQFF	TGTGCCAGCAGCGGCGGGACCAAATACAATGAGCAGTTCTTC
TRBV28	-	TRBD1	TRBJ1-5	CASRRTGVSNQPQHF	TGTGCCAGCCGCCGGACAGGGGTGAGCAATCAGCCCCAGCATTTT
TRBV6-4	-	TRBD2	TRBJ2-2	CASSMLAGSTGELFF	TGTGCCAGCAGTATGCTAGCGGGAAGCACCGGGGAGCTGTTTTTT
TRBV6-4	-	TRBD2	TRBJ2-3	CASSDEVAGTDTQYF	TGTGCCAGCAGTGACGAGGTAGCGGGGACAGATACGCAGTATTTT
TRBV30	-	-	TRBJ2-5	CAWKVTGRETQYF	TGTGCCTGGAAGGTGACAGGGAGGGAGACCCAGTACTTC
TRBV18	-	TRBD1	TRBJ2-5	CASSPTGGETQYF	TGTGCCAGCTCACCTACAGGGGGAGAGACCCAGTACTTC
TRBV10-3	-	TRBD2	TRBJ2-1	CAISPGLAGSDEQFF	TGTGCCATCAGCCCGGGACTAGCGGGATCGGATGAGCAGTTCTTC
TRBV7-2	-	-	TRBJ2-7	CASSLWREVGPYEQYF	TGTGCCAGCAGCTTATGGAGGGAAGTAGGGCCCTACGAGCAGTACTTC
TRBV2	-	TRBD1	TRBJ2-7	CASSDRGYSYEQYF	TGTGCCAGCAGTGACAGGGGGTACTCCTACGAGCAGTACTTC
TRBV7-9	-	-	TRBJ1-6	CASSSQGNNSPLHF	TGTGCCAGCAGCTCCCAGGGAAATAATTCACCCCTCCACTTT
TRBV5-1	-	TRBD2	TRBJ2-4	CASSFSPAGVGAKNIQYF	TGCGCCAGCAGCTTCTCTCCTGCGGGGGTCGGGGCCAAAAACATTCAGTACTTC
TRBV19	few	TRBD1	TRBJ1-6	CASSPTGTGGSPLHF	TGTGCCAGTAGTCCCACCGGGACAGGGGGCTCACCCCTCCACTTT
TRBV2	-	TRBD1	TRBJ2-7	CASSGQVYEQYF	TGTGCCAGCAGCGGACAGGTCTACGAGCAGTACTTC
TRBV5-4	-	TRBD2	TRBJ2-7	CASSWAGAGVYEQYF	TGTGCCAGCAGCTGGGCCGGGGCGGGGGTTTACGAGCAGTACTTC
TRBV28	-	TRBD1	TRBJ2-5	CASRPDPGQGAGETQYF	TGTGCCAGCAGACCCGATCCCGGACAGGGGGCCGGTGAGACCCAGTACTTC